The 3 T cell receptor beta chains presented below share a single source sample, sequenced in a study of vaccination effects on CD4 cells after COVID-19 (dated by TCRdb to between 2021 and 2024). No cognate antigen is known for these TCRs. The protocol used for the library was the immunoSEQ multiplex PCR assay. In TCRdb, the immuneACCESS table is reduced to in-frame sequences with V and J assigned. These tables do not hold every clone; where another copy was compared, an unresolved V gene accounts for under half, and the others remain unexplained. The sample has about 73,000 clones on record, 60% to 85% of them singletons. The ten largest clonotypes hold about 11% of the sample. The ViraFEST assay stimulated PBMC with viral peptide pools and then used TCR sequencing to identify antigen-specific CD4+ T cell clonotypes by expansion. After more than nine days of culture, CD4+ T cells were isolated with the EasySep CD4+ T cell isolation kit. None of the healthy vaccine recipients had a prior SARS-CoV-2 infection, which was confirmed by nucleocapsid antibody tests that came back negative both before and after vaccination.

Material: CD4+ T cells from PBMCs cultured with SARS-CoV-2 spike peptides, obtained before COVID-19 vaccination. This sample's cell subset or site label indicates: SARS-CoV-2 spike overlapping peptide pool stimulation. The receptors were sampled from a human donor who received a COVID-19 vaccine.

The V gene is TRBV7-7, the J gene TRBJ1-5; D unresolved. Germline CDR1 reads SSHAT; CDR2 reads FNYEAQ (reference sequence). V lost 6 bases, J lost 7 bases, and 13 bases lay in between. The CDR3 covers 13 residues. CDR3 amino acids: CASSTPARQPQHF. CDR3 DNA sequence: TGTGCCAGCAGTACCCCCGCCCGGCAGCCCCAGCATTTT.

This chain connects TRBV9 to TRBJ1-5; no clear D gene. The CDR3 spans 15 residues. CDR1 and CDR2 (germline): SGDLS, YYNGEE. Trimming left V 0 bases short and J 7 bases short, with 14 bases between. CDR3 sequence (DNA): TGTGCCAGCAGCGTAGATCCGGGAAGAGGGCAGCCCCAGCATTTT. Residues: CASSVDPGRGQPQHF.

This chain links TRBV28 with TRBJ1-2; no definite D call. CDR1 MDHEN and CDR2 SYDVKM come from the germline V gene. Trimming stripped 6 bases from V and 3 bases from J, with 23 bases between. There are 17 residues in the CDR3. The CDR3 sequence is CASRGPGPTRLYYGYTF. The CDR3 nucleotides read TGTGCCAGCAGAGGGCCCGGGCCCACGCGACTATACTATGGCTACACCTTC.